Below are 30 T cell receptor beta chains sequenced from a single sample in a study of blood T cell repertoires in COVID-19. Clones were sequenced by immunoSEQ multiplex PCR, and TCRdb holds only the in-frame ones, with some missing. The sample holds tens of thousands of clones, roughly 72% seen once. Sequenced: peripheral blood. These TCRs come from a woman aged 70-85 years with COVID-19, enrolled during active disease.

The chain carries TRBV5-1 and TRBJ1-1; D is undetermined. Germline V lookup: CDR1 SGHRS, CDR2 YFSETQ. Trimming left V 2 bases short and J 5 bases short, with 10 bases between. The CDR3 runs 13 residues. This CDR3 reads CASSLEAWTEAFF. The CDR3 nucleotides are TGCGCCAGCAGCTTAGAGGCGTGGACTGAAGCTTTCTTT. Complete variable domain (other parts from reference TRBV5-1 and TRBJ1-1): KAGVTQTPRYLIKTRGQQVTLSCSPISGHRSVSWYQQTPGQGLQFLFEYFSETQRNKGNFPGRFSGRQFSNSRSEMNVSTLELGDSALYLCASSLEAWTEAFFGQGTRLTVV.

The V gene is TRBV21-1, the J gene TRBJ1-1; TRBD1, the table's D call, was not compared with the DNA. TRBV21-1 is an annotated pseudogene. CDR3 length: 15 residues. The CDR3 nucleotides are TGTGCCAGCAGCAGGAACAGGGGGCAGGGCACTGAAGCTTTCTTT. It yields the protein CASSRNRGQGTEAFF.

Only one count was recorded for this clone. This rearrangement joins TRBV5-1 to TRBJ2-2, with 7 bases that match TRBD1. V trimming: 4 bases; J trimming: 1 base; junction bases outside the gene matches: 4. Germline V gene sequence: CDR1 SGHRS, CDR2 YFSETQ. This CDR3 is built from 15 residues. CDR3 region: CASSGGQRNTGELFF. CDR3 DNA sequence: TGCGCCAGCAGCGGGGGACAGAGGAACACCGGGGAGCTGTTTTTT.

This clone was seen only a few times. The chain employs TRBV5-6 and TRBJ1-1; TRBD1 might be the D (6 bases). CDR1 is SGHDT, CDR2 YYEEEE, per germline. The V gene lost 0 bases and the J gene lost 8 bases, with 14 bases spanning the gap. The CDR3 loop spans 14 amino acids. CDR3 bases: TGTGCCAGCAGCTTGGCCGGGAGGGACATCGAAGCTTTCTTT. Amino acids: CASSLAGRDIEAFF.

The V gene is TRBV24-1, the J gene TRBJ2-1; D possibly corresponds to TRBD1 (5 bases). Trimming removed 7 bases from V and 8 bases from J, with 17 bases in between. Germline CDR1 reads KGHDR; CDR2 reads SFDVKD. This CDR3 spans 14 amino acids. The CDR3 loop reads CATSPRGLIDEQFF. Here the CDR3 DNA reads TGTGCCACCAGCCCAAGGGGCTTAATCGATGAGCAGTTCTTC.

The chain recombines TRBV27 with TRBJ2-4; tentative D call: TRBD1 (5 bases). The germline V gene encodes CDR1 MNHEY and CDR2 SMNVEV (reference sequence). This CDR3 spans 13 amino acids. Trimming stripped 2 bases from V and 6 bases from J, with 8 bases between. The CDR3 loop is CASSLSRGNIQYF. The CDR3 DNA sequence: TGTGCCAGCAGTTTAAGTAGGGGAAACATTCAGTACTTC.

This rearrangement joins TRBV5-4 to TRBJ2-5, with D maybe TRBD2 (5 bases). Germline CDR1 reads SGHNT; CDR2 reads YYREEE (reference sequence). V was cut by 6 bases and J by 1 base, with 13 bases left in between. CDR3 length: 14 amino acids. The CDR3 sequence: CASNRRESQETQYF. The CDR3 bases are TGTGCCAGCAACCGAAGGGAGTCCCAAGAGACCCAGTACTTC. The whole variable domain, remainder taken from reference TRBV5-4 and TRBJ2-5, is ETGVTQSPTHLIKTRGQQVTLRCSSQSGHNTVSWYQQALGQGPQFIFQYYREEENGRGNFPPRFSGLQFPNYSSELNVNALELDDSALYLCASNRRESQETQYFGPGTRLLVL.

This chain connects TRBV27 to TRBJ2-1; no definite D call. The germline CDR1 and CDR2 sequences are MNHEY and SMNVEV (reference sequence). Trimming shortened V by 1 base and J by 8 bases, and 15 bases separated the two germline ends. This CDR3 is built from 15 residues. The CDR3 protein is CASSLWRHLPDEQFF. As DNA, the CDR3 is TGTGCCAGCAGTTTATGGCGGCATCTACCGGATGAGCAGTTCTTC.

V usage is TRBV7-2 and J usage is TRBJ2-1; D uncertain. The V end lost 1 base, the J end lost 6 bases, and 16 bases lay between the germline ends. CDR1 is SGHTA, CDR2 FQGNSA, per germline. The CDR3 runs 16 residues. This chain's CDR3 is CASSLGGQFLGNEQFF. CDR3 bases: TGTGCCAGCAGCTTAGGAGGCCAGTTTCTCGGCAATGAGCAGTTCTTC. The full variable domain, with the rest looked up from reference TRBV7-2 and TRBJ2-1, is GAGVSQSPSNKVTEKGKDVELRCDPISGHTALYWYRQSLGQGLEFLIYFQGNSAPDKSGLPSDRFSAERTGGSVSTLTIQRTQQEDSAVYLCASSLGGQFLGNEQFFGPGTRLTVL.

The chain links TRBV7-2 to TRBJ2-1; 7 nucleotides match TRBD1. This CDR3 has 12 amino acids. V trimming: 5 bases; J trimming: 11 bases; junction bases outside the gene matches: 6. From germline, CDR1 is SGHTA and CDR2 FQGNSA. The CDR3 nucleotides are TGTGCCAGCAGCCAAGGGGGCCTTAAGCAGTTCTTC. Translation gives CASSQGGLKQFF.

J is TRBJ2-1 and V is TRBV12-3 or TRBV12-4, with 7 positions matching TRBD1. The length of the CDR3 is 13 residues. V was clipped by 11 bases and J by 3 bases; unmatched bases: 7. The CDR3 nucleotides are TGTGCCTGTAGGGACAGCCTCTACAATGAGCAGTTCTTC. Its protein product is CACRDSLYNEQFF.

The chain joins TRBV19 to TRBJ2-1; 9 bases map to TRBD2. V dropped 7 bases and J dropped 7; count of bases not matched to a gene: 20. There are 18 residues in the CDR3. CDR1 is LNHDA, CDR2 SQIVND, per germline (reference sequence). CDR3 DNA sequence: TGTGCCAGTACCCCTTGGATGCGCGCGGGAGGGGAAAAAAATGAGCAGTTCTTC. Amino acids: CASTPWMRAGGEKNEQFF.

This clone came up a few times. This chain joins TRBV7-8 and TRBJ2-1; perhaps TRBD2 as D (7 bases). Looked up from germline, CDR1 is SGHVS and CDR2 is FQNEAQ. This CDR3 spans 16 amino acids. Trimming left V 1 base short and J 0 bases short, with 10 bases between. The CDR3 spells CASSLVGGLSYNEQFF. As DNA, the CDR3 is TGTGCCAGCAGCTTAGTCGGGGGGCTCTCCTACAATGAGCAGTTCTTC.

This sequence joins TRBV6-1 and TRBJ1-2; tentative D call: TRBD1 (5 bases). Germline V gene sequence: CDR1 MNHNS, CDR2 SASEGT. V was shortened by 1 base and J by 8 bases, with 8 bases between the two germline ends. This CDR3 has 12 amino acids. The CDR3 sequence is CASSEGGRGYTF. The DNA for the CDR3 is TGTGCCAGCAGTGAAGGGGGGAGGGGCTACACCTTC.

J is TRBJ2-1 and V is TRBV28; D gene ambiguous. Germline assignment: CDR1 MDHEN and CDR2 SYDVKM. V was shortened by 8 bases and J by 7 bases, with 12 bases between the two germline ends. There are 12 residues in the CDR3. The CDR3 loop reads CASSSLRNEQFF. The DNA for the CDR3 is TGTGCCAGCTCGAGCCTGAGGAATGAGCAGTTCTTC.

The chain combines TRBV7-2 with TRBJ1-2; no definite D call. CDR3 length: 13 amino acids. The V gene's germline CDR1 is SGHTA and CDR2 FQGNSA. V was clipped by 6 bases and J by 8 bases, with 16 bases between them. CDR3 DNA sequence: TGTGCCAGCAGTCAAGATCAACATAAAGGCTACACCTTC. Protein sequence: CASSQDQHKGYTF.

The CDR3 sequence: CASRATGGGELFF. The CDR3 nucleotides read TGTGCCAGCAGAGCCACAGGGGGCGGGGAGCTGTTTTTT. V usage is TRBV11-3 and J usage is TRBJ2-2, with 8 bases fitting TRBD1. Germline V gene lookup returns CDR1 SGHNT and CDR2 YENEEA. The V segment lost 6 bases and the J segment 7 bases; nucleotides outside the gene matches: 4. The CDR3 spans 13 residues.

The J gene is TRBJ1-3, the V gene TRBV7-6; a weak D match, TRBD1 (6 bases). This CDR3 spans 12 amino acids. Trimming took 4 bases from V and 10 from J, leaving 11 bases between them. Germline V lookup: CDR1 SGHVS, CDR2 FNYEAQ. The CDR3 DNA follows: TGTGCCAGCAGCTCGGACAGTTTAACCATATATTTT. This translates into CASSSDSLTIYF.

J is TRBJ2-5 and V is TRBV11-2, with D uncertain. Germline V gene lookup returns CDR1 SGHAT and CDR2 FQNNGV. The CDR3 spans 13 residues. V was clipped by 3 bases and J by 3 bases, with 8 bases between them. CDR3 in amino acids: CASSFASEETQYF. CDR3 nucleotides: TGTGCCAGCAGCTTTGCCAGCGAAGAGACCCAGTACTTC.

This clone was seen once. The chain's CDR3 is CASSHTTGGYEQYF. The CDR3 coding sequence is TGTGCCAGCAGCCATACGACAGGGGGCTACGAGCAGTACTTC. This rearrangement joins TRBV14 to TRBJ2-7; 9 bases line up with TRBD1. The V gene's germline CDR1 is SGHDN and CDR2 FVKESK. The V gene end was trimmed by 3 bases and the J gene end by 3 bases; junction bases not matched to a gene: 3. This CDR3 is 14 amino acids long.

This chain joins TRBV24-1 and TRBJ1-4, with 7 nucleotides matching TRBD1. Germline CDR1 is KGHDR and CDR2 is SFDVKD. V lost 3 bases, J lost 5 bases, and 8 bases stayed unmatched. The CDR3 totals 16 residues. The CDR3 reads CATSDATGDGNEKLFF. DNA for the CDR3: TGTGCCACCAGTGATGCCACAGGGGACGGCAATGAAAAACTGTTTTTT.

V gene TRBV6-2 or TRBV6-3 combines with J gene TRBJ1-5, with no clear D. The CDR3 is 14 residues long. V lost 2 bases and J 7 bases, leaving 12 bases between the germline ends. Per germline, CDR1 MNHEY and CDR2 SVGEGT. The DNA for the CDR3 is TGTGCCAGCAGTTACGGGGTCCGGGGACAGCCCCAGCATTTT. This gives the protein CASSYGVRGQPQHF.

The chain has TRBV5-1 and TRBJ2-1; 13 bases align to TRBD2. CDR1 is SGHRS and CDR2 is YFSETQ in the germline V gene. CDR3 length equals 15 residues. V gave up 4 bases and J gave up 9 bases; unmatched junction bases: 7. The CDR3 nucleotides are TGCGCCAGCAGCGATACTAGCGGGGGGGCATCTGAGCAGTTCTTC. It encodes CASSDTSGGASEQFF.

V is TRBV2 and J is TRBJ1-1, with TRBD1 as a possible D gene (5 bases). The V end lost 4 bases, the J end lost 4 bases, and 10 bases lay between the germline ends. The CDR3 has 13 amino acids. In germline, CDR1 is SNHLY, CDR2 FYNNEI. The CDR3 DNA follows: TGTGCCAGCAGTGTCCGGGGGAGCACTGAAGCTTTCTTT. Translated, it gives CASSVRGSTEAFF.

The V gene is TRBV11-3, the J gene TRBJ2-1, with 8 bases aligning to TRBD2. The CDR3 is 17 residues long. The V segment lost 0 bases and the J segment 5 bases; nucleotides outside the gene matches: 9. Germline-derived CDR1 and CDR2 are SGHNT and YENEEA. The CDR3 is CASSLDGSGTLDNEQFF. CDR3 DNA: TGTGCCAGCAGCTTAGATGGTAGCGGGACTCTCGACAATGAGCAGTTCTTC.

The chain combines TRBV4-2 with TRBJ2-3; 12 bases line up with TRBD2. Per the germline V gene, CDR1 is LGHNA and CDR2 is YNFKEQ. The CDR3 spans 19 residues. Trimming took 0 bases from V and 1 from J; bases not matched to a gene: 8. CDR3 bases: TGTGCCAGCAGCCAAGAGGGGCGTGGGACTAGCGGGCGCACAGATACGCAGTATTTT. It codes for CASSQEGRGTSGRTDTQYF.

The CDR3 sequence: CASTGGDGYEQYF. DNA of the CDR3: TGTGCCAGCACCGGCGGGGATGGATACGAGCAGTACTTC. The J gene is TRBJ2-7, the V gene TRBV27, with D possibly matching TRBD2 (6 bases). CDR3 length equals 13 residues. Germline V CDR1 and CDR2: MNHEY, SMNVEV (reference sequence). V was shortened by 7 bases and J by 4 bases, with 14 bases between the two germline ends.

By share, this clone ranks as medium-sized. The V and J genes are TRBV18 and TRBJ1-1, with D tentatively TRBD1 (5 bases). The V end was cut by 3 bases, the J end by 6 bases, with 14 bases between. The CDR3 sequence is 14 residues long. The germline V gene encodes CDR1 KGHSH and CDR2 LQKENI. This CDR3 is CASSPQSDKAEAFF. DNA for the CDR3: TGTGCCAGCTCACCGCAATCGGACAAGGCTGAAGCTTTCTTT.

This sequence joins TRBV6-5 and TRBJ1-2; D might be TRBD1 (6 bases). The V end lost 5 bases, the J end lost 4 bases, and 11 bases lay between the germline ends. CDR3 size: 13 residues. The germline V gene encodes CDR1 MNHEY and CDR2 SVGAGI. The CDR3 nucleotides read TGTGCCAGCAGTCGGACAGCCCTCTATGGCTACACCTTC. This sequence encodes CASSRTALYGYTF.

The chain links TRBV5-5 to TRBJ1-1; the D gene is possibly TRBD1 (6 bases). The V and J ends lost 3 bases and 10 bases respectively, with 19 bases between them. Germline V gene sequence: CDR1 SGHKS, CDR2 YYEKEE (reference sequence). The CDR3 runs to 14 residues. This CDR3 reads CASSSIDRTLRAFF. The CDR3 bases are TGTGCCAGCAGCTCGATTGACAGGACCTTGAGAGCTTTCTTT.